The 19 T cell receptor beta chains given below trace back to one sample, sequenced in a study of T cell responses to AZD1222 COVID-19 vaccine. Using immunoSEQ multiplex PCR, the repertoire was profiled, and TCRdb retains in-frame clones only, with some absent. The sample includes fewer than 200,000 clones, approximately 90% of them seen just once. The sequenced sample was peripheral blood, obtained 28 days after the second dose of the MenACWY control vaccine. These receptors originate from an adult who received the MenACWY meningococcal vaccine as a control.

This clone was seen a handful of times. This chain joins TRBV28 and TRBJ2-1; D may be TRBD1 or TRBD2 (5 bases each). V dropped 9 bases and J dropped 1 base, with 22 bases sitting between them. Germline V gene sequence: CDR1 MDHEN, CDR2 SYDVKM. The CDR3 extends over 17 amino acids. The CDR3 sequence is CARWGLQSYQSYNEQFF. Written as DNA, the CDR3 is TGTGCCAGGTGGGGGTTGCAGTCGTACCAGTCCTACAATGAGCAGTTCTTC.

DNA of the CDR3: TGTGCCAGCAGCCCACTTGACCGGGAGATCGACGAGCAGTACTTC. Protein sequence: CASSPLDREIDEQYF. The V and J genes are TRBV4-2 and TRBJ2-7; the D gene is possibly TRBD2 (6 bases). The V and J ends lost 4 bases and 5 bases respectively, with 18 bases between them. The CDR3 length is 15 residues. The germline gives CDR1 LGHNA, CDR2 YNFKEQ.

This chain connects TRBV7-9 to TRBJ2-1; D is perhaps TRBD2 (6 bases). This CDR3 comprises 14 residues. Germline V gene sequence: CDR1 SEHNR, CDR2 FQNEAQ (reference sequence). The V gene lost 2 bases and the J gene lost 2 bases, with 7 bases spanning the gap. The CDR3 sequence is CASSLSGPYNEQFF. The CDR3 DNA is TGTGCCAGCAGCTTAAGCGGGCCCTACAATGAGCAGTTCTTC.

V is TRBV6-5 and J is TRBJ2-2; 8 nucleotides match TRBD2. The CDR3 consists of 15 residues. V dropped 0 bases and J dropped 5; count of bases not matched to a gene: 2. Looked up from germline, CDR1 is MNHEY and CDR2 is SVGAGI. The CDR3 spells CASSYSPGGTGELFF. Written as DNA, the CDR3 is TGTGCCAGCAGTTACTCCCCGGGAGGGACCGGGGAGCTGTTTTTT.

On this clone: Sequence at one end of the junction differs from germline and may be a read error. The rearrangement joins TRBV7-8 to TRBJ2-4; 7 bases agree with TRBD2. The germline CDR1 and CDR2 sequences are SGHVS and FQNEAQ. This CDR3 has 13 residues. As DNA, the CDR3 is TGTGCCAGCAGTCAGACTAGAGGGACTACCCTGACCTTC. The encoded protein is CASSQTRGTTLTF.

The rearrangement uses TRBV10-3 and TRBJ1-5, with TRBD1 identical over 8 bases. The germline gives CDR1 ENHRY, CDR2 SYGVKD. The V gene end was trimmed by 9 bases and the J gene end by 0 bases; junction bases not matched to a gene: 7. The CDR3 spans 15 residues. The CDR3 DNA reads as TGTGCCATTGGACAGGGAGGGGTTAGCAATCAGCCCCAGCATTTT. Translating it yields CAIGQGGVSNQPQHF.

The chain carries TRBV14 and TRBJ2-7; possible D gene TRBD1, 7 bases. Trimming stripped 5 bases from V and 5 bases from J, with 16 bases between. Per the germline V gene, CDR1 is SGHDN and CDR2 is FVKESK. The CDR3 loop spans 14 amino acids. The CDR3 loop reads CASSFVEGAHEQYF. CDR3 in DNA: TGTGCCAGCAGCTTTGTGGAGGGGGCCCACGAGCAGTACTTC.

The rearrangement links TRBV12-5 to TRBJ2-3, with D hard to call. Trimming cost V 4 bases and J 2 bases, with 16 bases left between them. The CDR3 sequence is 16 residues long. Germline assignment: CDR1 LGHNT and CDR2 FRNRAP. CDR3 nucleotide sequence: TGTGCTAGTGGTTCGGCAGTAGGGCCGGCCACAGATACGCAGTATTTT. Protein: CASGSAVGPATDTQYF.

The V call is TRBV19, the J call TRBJ1-4; tentative D call: TRBD1 (5 bases). From germline, CDR1 is LNHDA and CDR2 SQIVND (reference sequence). Deletions cut 7 bases from V and 3 bases from J, with 15 bases between. The CDR3 spans 15 residues. CDR3 DNA sequence: TGTGCCAGTACCCTACTTGACAGATCTAATGAAAAACTGTTTTTT. It is translated as CASTLLDRSNEKLFF.

The CDR3 sequence: CASSSLGLLNTEAFF. CDR3 sequence (DNA): TGTGCCAGCAGTTCGCTCGGACTTTTGAACACTGAAGCTTTCTTT. The rearrangement joins TRBV28 to TRBJ1-1; D remains ambiguous. Germline CDR1 reads MDHEN; CDR2 reads SYDVKM. The CDR3 contains 15 residues. V was shortened by 4 bases and J by 0 bases, with 12 bases between the two germline ends.

V is TRBV19 and J is TRBJ1-2; D is perhaps TRBD1 (5 bases). Germline CDR1 is LNHDA and CDR2 is SQIVND (reference sequence). This CDR3 region has 14 residues. V lost 8 bases and J lost 0, with 13 bases in between. The CDR3 DNA reads TGTGCCAGTGGGGGGAGGCGGGCTAACTATGGCTACACCTTC. This encodes CASGGRRANYGYTF.

The V and J genes are TRBV3-1 (or the pseudogene TRBV3-2) and TRBJ1-5; D gene uncertain. The V gene lost 1 base and the J gene lost 0 bases, with 10 bases spanning the gap. The germline V gene encodes CDR1 LGHDT and CDR2 YNNKEL (reference sequence). This CDR3 is 16 amino acids long. The CDR3 sequence is CASSQGGPTSNQPQHF. The DNA of the CDR3 is TGTGCCAGCAGCCAAGGTGGCCCTACTAGCAATCAGCCCCAGCATTTT.

This clone has more than one count but fewer than ten. The chain carries TRBV12-5 and TRBJ1-5; D not certain. Deletions cut 1 base from V and 7 bases from J, with 8 bases between. The CDR3 has 13 residues. Per the germline V gene, CDR1 is LGHNT and CDR2 is FRNRAP. The CDR3 protein is CASGLEGNQPQHF. The CDR3 bases are TGTGCTAGTGGTTTGGAGGGTAACCAGCCCCAGCATTTT.

The rearrangement links TRBV24-1 to TRBJ2-2; weak D call: TRBD1 (6 bases). Germline CDR1 reads KGHDR; CDR2 reads SFDVKD. Between the trimmed V and J ends, which lost 3 bases and 3 bases, there was a span of 22 bases. The CDR3 has 19 amino acids. CDR3 loop: CATSDNKGHSLVDTGELFF. The CDR3, as DNA: TGTGCCACCAGTGATAACAAGGGACATTCTCTGGTGGACACCGGGGAGCTGTTTTTT.

The genes are TRBV15 and TRBJ2-3; maybe TRBD2 (5 bases). Trimming took off 5 bases at V and 4 bases at J, with 16 bases between the two ends. The germline V gene encodes CDR1 LNHNV and CDR2 YYDKDF (reference sequence). This CDR3 is 15 amino acids long. This CDR3 is CATSGRNPAADTQYF. CDR3 bases: TGTGCCACCAGCGGTCGGAATCCAGCGGCAGATACGCAGTATTTT.

The V gene is TRBV27, the J gene TRBJ1-2, with 9 bases aligning to TRBD1. The V gene end was trimmed by 6 bases and the J gene end by 3 bases; junction bases not matched to a gene: 14. Germline CDR1 and CDR2: MNHEY and SMNVEV (reference sequence). The CDR3 has 17 amino acids. DNA for the CDR3: TGTGCCAGCAGAGGGGGGAGAACCGGGACAGGGCACTATGGCTACACCTTC. This codes for CASRGGRTGTGHYGYTF.

The CDR3 loop is CASRRGSGIRLETQYF. CDR3 DNA: TGTGCCAGTAGGCGGGGGAGCGGGATAAGACTGGAGACCCAGTACTTC. V is TRBV19 and J is TRBJ2-5, with 7 bases identical to TRBD2. CDR3 size: 16 residues. Trimming took 6 bases from V and 5 from J; bases not matched to a gene: 15. CDR1 is LNHDA, CDR2 SQIVND, per germline (reference sequence).

This rearrangement joins TRBV6-5 to TRBJ1-3, with TRBD1 identical over 7 bases. CDR3 size: 15 residues. The germline V gene encodes CDR1 MNHEY and CDR2 SVGAGI. V gave up 7 bases and J gave up 2 bases; unmatched junction bases: 8. Here the CDR3 DNA reads TGTGCCAGCACCGGGGGACAGAGCGCTGGAAACACCATATATTTT. Protein: CASTGGQSAGNTIYF.

The genes are TRBV21-1 and TRBJ2-1; the table assigns TRBD2, which was not confirmed against the DNA. TRBV21-1 is listed as a pseudogene. CDR3 length: 16 amino acids. The CDR3 DNA reads as TGTGCCAGCAGCGCTTACCTTCTAGCGACCAGGAATGAGCAGTTCTTC. It codes for CASSAYLLATRNEQFF.